This TCR beta chain was profiled in a study of cytomegalovirus exposure and HLA in healthy donors. Findings of the study overall: Apparent HLA restriction characterized most CMV-associated TCR beta chains in a later analysis. A later analysis found TCR association rates differed by HLA locus, highest for DRB1 and lowest for HLA-C. In a later analysis, TCR beta V- and J-gene trimming showed a link to a missense DCLRE1C variant.

The V end was cut by 1 base, the J end by 4 bases, with 10 bases between. CDR3 size: 14 residues. CDR1 and CDR2 from the germline V gene are MGHDK and SYGVNS. It was with 60 Vbeta and 13 Jbeta primers that the PCR ran. The data were produced by immunoSEQ multiplex PCR, yet TCRdb's version contains in-frame clones alone and is incomplete. The data contain around 100,000 clones, over 9.5% of them singletons. A word on this clone: The antigen remains unidentified.

It was healthy bone marrow donors who served as donors. The rearrangement joins TRBV25-1 to TRBJ1-2; D perhaps matches TRBD1 (5 bases). Material for sequencing was PBMCs. This TCR was sampled from a man aged 40-49 years in good health and CMV-seropositive. In nucleotides, the CDR3 is TGTGCCAGCAGTGAATCAGTGGACATCTATGGCTACACCTTC. Its protein is CASSESVDIYGYTF.